The 7 T cell receptor beta chains listed next were all sequenced from one sample in a study of Graves' ophthalmopathy and Graves' hyperthyroidism. Amplified TCR beta CDR3 regions were obtained using RNA transcripts as template. In the first round, RT-PCR was carried out with HTBI primers, and a multiplex PCR formed the second round. MiXCR, applied by TCRdb to the multiplex PCR reads, yields one record per CDR3 protein. The sample lists over a million distinct CDR3 sequences, about 35% occurring once. Sequencing input: peripheral blood or thyroid tissue (not recorded which). Receptor source: an adult man with Graves' hyperthyroidism.

The V call is TRBV29-1, the J call TRBJ1-1; D is undetermined. The CDR3 is 12 residues long. The germline V and J ends were trimmed by 7 bases and 0 bases, with 9 bases remaining between them. Germline CDR1 and CDR2: SQVTM and ANQGSEA. CDR3 in amino acids: CSAQGLNTEAFF. CDR3 coding DNA: TGCAGCGCCCAAGGGTTGAACACTGAAGCTTTCTTT.

This clonotype was counted many times. This chain joins TRBV29-1 and TRBJ2-7; D gene unclear. The ends were cut back, 6 bases at V and 2 bases at J, with 17 bases in the middle. Germline CDR1 SQVTM, CDR2 ANQGSEA. CDR3 length: 14 residues. In DNA form, the CDR3 reads TGCAGCGTGTCAGCCGACGGACCCCCCTACGAGCAGTACTTC. Encoded protein: CSVSADGPPYEQYF.

This clonotype was detected ten times or more. CDR3 residues: CATSDRGVGVKQYF. DNA for the CDR3: TGTGCCACCAGTGACCGAGGAGTTGGGGTGAAGCAGTACTTC. The V and J genes are TRBV24-1 and TRBJ2-7, with D hard to call. Germline V lookup: CDR1 KGHDR, CDR2 SFDVKD. V was pared by 4 bases and J by 8 bases, with 17 bases between. CDR3 length: 14 amino acids.

At least ten counts were recorded for this clonotype. The V gene is TRBV29-1, the J gene TRBJ1-1, with D possibly matching TRBD1 (5 bases). Germline lookup yields CDR1 SQVTM and CDR2 ANQGSEA. Trimming stripped 7 bases from V and 0 bases from J, with 9 bases between. The CDR3 sequence is 12 residues long. CDR3 DNA sequence: TGCAGCGCCGTGACAGTGAACACTGAAGCTTTCTTT. As protein: CSAVTVNTEAFF.

The sample holds many counts of this clonotype. The chain uses TRBV9 and TRBJ1-6, with TRBD1 matching over 9 bases. With 2 bases clipped from V and 7 bases from J, the junction kept 4 bases outside the gene matches. This CDR3 is built from 15 residues. Germline V gives CDR1 SGDLS, CDR2 YYNGEE. The CDR3 sequence: CASSVWGTGNSPLHF. Written as DNA, the CDR3 is TGTGCCAGCAGCGTTTGGGGGACAGGGAATTCACCCCTCCACTTT.

This clonotype was counted ten times or more. The gene calls are TRBV19 and TRBJ1-1, with D unclear. Trimming shortened V by 4 bases and J by 0 bases, and 12 bases separated the two germline ends. Per germline, CDR1 LNHDA and CDR2 SQIVND (reference sequence). This CDR3 is 15 amino acids long. CDR3 in DNA: TGTGCCAGTAGTAACCGCCGTGAGGTGAACACTGAAGCTTTCTTT. Residues: CASSNRREVNTEAFF.

The chain recombines TRBV6-6 with TRBJ2-7; 10 bases map to TRBD1. The CDR3 extends over 17 amino acids. Germline V lookup: CDR1 MNHNY, CDR2 SVGAGI (reference sequence). V was pared by 5 bases and J by 5 bases, with 15 bases of the junction left unmatched. DNA for the CDR3: TGTGCCAGCAGTAGCTATTCGACCGGGACAGGGGCCCACGAGCAGTACTTC. This translates into CASSSYSTGTGAHEQYF.